What follows is one T cell receptor (beta chain) and its context. Its antigen is not known. These data originate in a study of cytomegalovirus exposure and HLA in healthy donors. Study results and caveats: The authors later found TCR association rates varying by HLA locus, with DRB1 most and HLA-C fewest.

V was clipped by 5 bases and J by 6 bases, with 20 bases between them. CDR1 and CDR2 from the germline V gene are SGHNT and YENEEA. The CDR3 loop spans 16 amino acids. PCR used 60 Vbeta primers and 13 Jbeta primers. Produced via immunoSEQ multiplex PCR; TCRdb's table is partial and in-frame only. The data contain approximately 100,000 clones, 79% of them singletons. V and J are TRBV11-3 and TRBJ2-1, with D perhaps matching TRBD2 (6 bases). The sample taken for sequencing was PBMCs. The TCR comes from a man aged 50-60 years in good health and CMV-seropositive. The CDR3 here is CASSRRGSFEGNEQFF. The CDR3 nucleotides read TGTGCCAGCAGCCGGAGGGGCAGCTTCGAAGGCAATGAGCAGTTCTTC.